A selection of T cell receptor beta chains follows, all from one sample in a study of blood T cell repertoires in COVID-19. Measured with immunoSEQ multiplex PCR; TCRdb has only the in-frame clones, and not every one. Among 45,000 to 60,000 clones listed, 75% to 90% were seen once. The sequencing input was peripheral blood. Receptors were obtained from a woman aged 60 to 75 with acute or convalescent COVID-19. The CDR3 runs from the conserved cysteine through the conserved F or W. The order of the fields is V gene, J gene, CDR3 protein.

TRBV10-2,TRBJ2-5,CAIGQGGTETQYF
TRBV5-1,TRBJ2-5,CASRTGSVQETQYF
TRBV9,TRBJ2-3,CASSVAMRETQYF
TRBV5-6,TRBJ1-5,CASSSTGGNSNQPQHF
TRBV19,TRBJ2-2,CASSIGQGATGELFF
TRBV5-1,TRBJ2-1,CASSPQSVASLYNEQFF
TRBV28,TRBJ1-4,CASRRTGATNEKLFF
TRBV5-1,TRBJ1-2,CASSWGLGTGLSNGYTF
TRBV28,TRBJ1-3,CASSPIGKTGLIGNTIYF
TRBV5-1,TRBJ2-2,CASSLSLAGAGELFF
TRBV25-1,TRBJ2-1,CASSVGGSDNEQFF
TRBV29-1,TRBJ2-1,CSVDLAGGGEQFF
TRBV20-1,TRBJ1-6,CSASETQGLLGSSPLHF
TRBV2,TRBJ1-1,CASSQGENTEAFF
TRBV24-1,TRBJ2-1,CATSGPTTGGHYNEQFF
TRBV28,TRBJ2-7,CASTPLGLTYEQYF
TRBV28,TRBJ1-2,CASSPSAGYGYTF
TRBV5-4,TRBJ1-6,CASSSLKDRGQSPLHF
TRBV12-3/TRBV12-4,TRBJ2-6,CASSRNVLTF
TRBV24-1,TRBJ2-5,CATSDSGHRGGETQYF
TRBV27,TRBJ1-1,CASSPSRGNTEAFF
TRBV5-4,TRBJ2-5,CASSLVASGTQETQYF
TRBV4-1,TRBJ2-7,CASSQDAAGGPSLTEEQYF
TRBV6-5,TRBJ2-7,CASSYTGGTSEQYF
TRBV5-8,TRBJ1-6,CASSLDRDSPLHF
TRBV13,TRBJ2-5,CASSGLLETQYF
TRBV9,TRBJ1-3,CASSVAHSGNTIYF
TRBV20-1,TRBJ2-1,CSASKARGAFSYNEQFF
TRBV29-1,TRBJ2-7,CSVGLPGQGTHEQYF
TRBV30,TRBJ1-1,CAWSVNSLNTEAFF
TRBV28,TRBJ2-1,CASSLEGQGANEQFF
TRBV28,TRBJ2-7,CASSPTGLAGNYEQYF
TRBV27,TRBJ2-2,CASSLSDTGELFF
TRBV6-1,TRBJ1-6,CASSEKGQNSPLHF
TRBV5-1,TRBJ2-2,CASSLAMNTGELFF
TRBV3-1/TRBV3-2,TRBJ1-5,CASSQDRGQPQHF
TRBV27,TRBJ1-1,CASRQVEGGTEAFF
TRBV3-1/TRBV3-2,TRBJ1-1,CASSPPVGGTLLNAEAFF
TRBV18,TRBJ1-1,CASSPGVGWTTTNTEAFF
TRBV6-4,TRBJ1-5,CASSRELGQPQHF
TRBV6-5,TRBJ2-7,CASSYVQGKTYEQYF
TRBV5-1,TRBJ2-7,CASSPRDRLEQYF
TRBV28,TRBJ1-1,CASSLAYTREAFF
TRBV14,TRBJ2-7,CASSQGRGVYEQYF
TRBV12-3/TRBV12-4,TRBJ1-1,CASQGVMDTEAFF